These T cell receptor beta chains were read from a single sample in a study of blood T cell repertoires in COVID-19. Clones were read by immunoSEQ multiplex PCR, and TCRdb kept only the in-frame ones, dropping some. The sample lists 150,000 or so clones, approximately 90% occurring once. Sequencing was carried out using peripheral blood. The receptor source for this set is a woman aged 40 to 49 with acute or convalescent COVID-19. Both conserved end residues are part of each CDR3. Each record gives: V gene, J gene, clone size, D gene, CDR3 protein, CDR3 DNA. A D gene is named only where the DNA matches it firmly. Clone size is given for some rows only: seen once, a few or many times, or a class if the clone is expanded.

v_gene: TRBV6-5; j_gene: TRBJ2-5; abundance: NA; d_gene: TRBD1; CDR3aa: CASTGQGEETQYF; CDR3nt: TGTGCCAGCACCGGACAGGGGGAAGAGACCCAGTACTTC
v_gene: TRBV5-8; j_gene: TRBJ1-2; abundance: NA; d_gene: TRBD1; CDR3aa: CASSSSGTGYGYTF; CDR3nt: TGTGCCAGCAGCTCATCCGGGACAGGCTATGGCTACACCTTC
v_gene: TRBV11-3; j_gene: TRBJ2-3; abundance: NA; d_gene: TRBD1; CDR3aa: CASSPGQGAGDTQYF; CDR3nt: TGTGCCAGCAGCCCGGGACAGGGGGCTGGAGATACGCAGTATTTT
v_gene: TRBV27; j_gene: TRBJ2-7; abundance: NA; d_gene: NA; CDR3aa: CASSLGGGFEQYF; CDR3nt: TGTGCCAGCAGTTTAGGCGGTGGGTTCGAGCAGTACTTC
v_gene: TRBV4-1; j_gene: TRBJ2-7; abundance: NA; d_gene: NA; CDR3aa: CASSQERGGVINEQYF; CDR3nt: TGCGCCAGCAGCCAAGAAAGGGGGGGCGTGATAAACGAGCAGTACTTC
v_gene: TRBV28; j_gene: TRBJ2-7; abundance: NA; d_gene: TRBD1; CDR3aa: CATSSPGGEQYF; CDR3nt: TGTGCCACCTCCAGCCCAGGGGGCGAGCAGTACTTC
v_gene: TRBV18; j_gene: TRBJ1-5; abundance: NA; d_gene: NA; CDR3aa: CASSPDRGQPQHF; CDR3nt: TGTGCCAGCTCACCAGACAGAGGACAGCCCCAGCATTTT
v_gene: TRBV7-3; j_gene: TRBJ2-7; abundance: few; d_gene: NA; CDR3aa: CASSLNPGYEQYF; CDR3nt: TGTGCCAGCAGCTTAAACCCAGGATACGAGCAGTACTTC
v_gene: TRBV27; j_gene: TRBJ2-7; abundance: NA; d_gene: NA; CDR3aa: CASSTSGGGQYF; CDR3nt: TGTGCCAGCAGTACGTCAGGGGGAGGGCAGTACTTC
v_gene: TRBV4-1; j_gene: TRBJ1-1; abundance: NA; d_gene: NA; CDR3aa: CASSLGTPNTEAFF; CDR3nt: TGCGCCAGCAGCCTCGGGACACCGAACACTGAAGCTTTCTTT
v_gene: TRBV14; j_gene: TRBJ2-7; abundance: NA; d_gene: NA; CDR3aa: CASSQGRTGDYEQYF; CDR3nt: TGTGCCAGCAGCCAAGGTCGGACGGGGGACTACGAGCAGTACTTC
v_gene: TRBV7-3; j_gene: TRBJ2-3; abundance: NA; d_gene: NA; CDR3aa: CASSFGGDGTDTQYF; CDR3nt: TGTGCCAGCAGCTTCGGCGGGGACGGCACAGATACGCAGTATTTT
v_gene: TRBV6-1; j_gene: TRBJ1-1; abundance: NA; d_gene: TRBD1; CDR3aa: CASSETGGGQYTEAFF; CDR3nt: TGTGCCAGCAGTGAAACAGGGGGCGGCCAATACACTGAAGCTTTCTTT
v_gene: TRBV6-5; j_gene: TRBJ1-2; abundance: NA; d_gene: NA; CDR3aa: CASSGGVSRGYTF; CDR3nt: TGTGCCAGCAGCGGGGGGGTATCGAGAGGCTACACCTTC
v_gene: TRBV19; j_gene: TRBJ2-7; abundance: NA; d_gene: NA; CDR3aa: CASKRQVQETYEQYF; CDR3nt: TGTGCCAGTAAGAGACAGGTTCAAGAAACCTACGAGCAGTACTTC
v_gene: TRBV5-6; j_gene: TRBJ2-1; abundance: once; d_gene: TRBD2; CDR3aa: CASSLALAGGDSYNEQFF; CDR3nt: TGTGCCAGCAGCTTGGCGTTAGCGGGGGGGGACTCCTACAATGAGCAGTTCTTC
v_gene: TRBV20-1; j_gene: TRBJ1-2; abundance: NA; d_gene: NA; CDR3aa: CSARDSNGYTF; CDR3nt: TGCAGTGCTAGAGATAGTAATGGCTACACCTTC
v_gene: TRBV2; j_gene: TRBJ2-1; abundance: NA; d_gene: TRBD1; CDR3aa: CASIYSRDRVGNEQFF; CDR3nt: TGTGCCAGCATCTATTCCCGGGACAGGGTGGGGAATGAGCAGTTCTTC
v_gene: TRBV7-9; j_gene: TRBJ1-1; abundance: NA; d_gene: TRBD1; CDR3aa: CASNLHRDSNTEAFF; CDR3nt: TGTGCCAGCAACCTTCACCGGGACAGTAACACTGAAGCTTTCTTT
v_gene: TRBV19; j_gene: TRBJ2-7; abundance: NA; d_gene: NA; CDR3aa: CASSRDWISYEQYF; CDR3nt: TGTGCCAGTAGTAGGGACTGGATCTCCTACGAGCAGTACTTC